These 10 T cell receptor beta chains originate from one sample sequenced in a study of a mutant IDH1 vaccine in newly diagnosed glioma. These receptors' targets are unknown. The method was immunoSEQ multiplex PCR; TCRdb's version includes in-frame clones alone and lacks a portion of them. The sample yields 110,000 or so clones, around 90% seen once. Time point reported: week 11, during vaccination. All doses held 300 ug of mutant IDH1 20-mer peptide, with topical imiquimod. Source: PBMCs, taken from a glioma patient whose treatment included an IDH1 peptide vaccine. The origin of the receptors is a woman aged 50 to 65 with glioma.

This chain connects TRBV28 to TRBJ2-7, with 10 bases matching TRBD1. Germline V CDR1 and CDR2: MDHEN, SYDVKM. The V segment lost 4 bases and the J segment 5 bases; nucleotides outside the gene matches: 8. The CDR3 consists of 15 residues. CDR3 sequence (DNA): TGTGCCAGCAGTTCTTTAGACAGGGGGCGGAACGAGCAGTACTTC. It translates to CASSSLDRGRNEQYF.

The V and J genes are TRBV9 and TRBJ2-7; 8 bases agree with TRBD1. The germline gives CDR1 SGDLS, CDR2 YYNGEE. The CDR3 is 13 residues long. J lost 6 bases, V lost 1 base, and 3 bases had no gene match. The CDR3 bases are TGTGCCAGCAGCGTACGGACAGGGCTCGAGCAGTACTTC. This gives the protein CASSVRTGLEQYF. Full variable domain (missing parts from reference TRBV9 and TRBJ2-7): DSGVTQTPKHLITATGQRVTLRCSPRSGDLSVYWYQQSLDQGLQFLIQYYNGEERAKGNILERFSAQQFPDLHSELNLSSLELGDSALYFCASSVRTGLEQYFGPGTRLTVT.

The rearrangement joins TRBV4-1 to TRBJ1-3, with D possibly matching TRBD1 (5 bases). V gave up 0 bases and J gave up 1 base, with 19 bases separating them. Germline assignment: CDR1 MGHRA and CDR2 YSYEKL. CDR3 size: 19 residues. This CDR3 is CASSQDPRAGFGSGNTIYF. CDR3 coding DNA: TGCGCCAGCAGCCAAGATCCCAGGGCGGGGTTCGGTTCTGGAAACACCATATATTTT.

The chain couples TRBV11-2 to TRBJ1-4; D is undetermined. The CDR3 is made up of 15 amino acids. CDR1 is SGHAT, CDR2 FQNNGV, per germline. Trimming removed 1 base at V and 8 bases at J, with 14 bases between. As DNA, the CDR3 is TGTGCCAGCAGCTTAGCGCCGAACACAGCAGAAAAACTGTTTTTT. Residues: CASSLAPNTAEKLFF.

The V call is TRBV25-1, the J call TRBJ2-7, with 8 bases fitting TRBD1. The junction had 8 bases not matched to a gene; V was cut back by 6 bases and J by 7 bases. The CDR3 covers 13 residues. Per the germline V gene, CDR1 is MGHDK and CDR2 is SYGVNS. Written as DNA, the CDR3 is TGTGCCAGCAGCCGACAGGGGCGGAGGGAGCAGTACTTC. It specifies CASSRQGRREQYF.

The chain has TRBV5-1 and TRBJ2-3, with TRBD1 as a possible D gene (6 bases). Per germline, CDR1 SGHRS and CDR2 YFSETQ. This CDR3 is built from 15 residues. Trimming took off 3 bases at V and 5 bases at J, with 16 bases between the two ends. The CDR3 loop reads CASSSTTGEIDTQYF. For the CDR3, the DNA is TGCGCCAGCAGCTCGACGACAGGAGAGATAGATACGCAGTATTTT.

This chain uses TRBV5-1 with TRBJ2-2, with D possibly matching TRBD1 (5 bases). Germline V gene sequence: CDR1 SGHRS, CDR2 YFSETQ. This CDR3 is built from 16 residues. V lost 9 bases to trimming and J lost 4 bases, with 22 bases between them. The CDR3 here is CATRPARIQGTGELFF. The CDR3 bases are TGCGCCACCCGTCCGGCGAGAATCCAGGGCACCGGGGAGCTGTTTTTT.

The chain has TRBV6-1 and TRBJ2-7; possibly TRBD1 for D (6 bases). V lost 6 bases to trimming and J lost 0 bases, with 12 bases between them. The CDR3 loop spans 14 amino acids. Germline V lookup: CDR1 MNHNS, CDR2 SASEGT. The DNA of the CDR3 is TGTGCCAGCAGACCAACAGGGATCTCCTACGAGCAGTACTTC. Amino acid sequence: CASRPTGISYEQYF.

V is TRBV14 and J is TRBJ2-5; D is possibly TRBD2 (5 bases). Trimming stripped 4 bases from V and 2 bases from J, with 26 bases between. From germline, CDR1 is SGHDN and CDR2 FVKESK. There are 19 residues in the CDR3. The CDR3 sequence: CASSPIPSLSHSFQETQYF. The CDR3, as DNA: TGTGCCAGCAGCCCCATACCTAGCCTTTCGCATTCATTTCAAGAGACCCAGTACTTC. Full variable domain (outside the CDR3, taken from reference TRBV14 and TRBJ2-5): EAGVTQFPSHSVIEKGQTVTLRCDPISGHDNLYWYRRVMGKEIKFLLHFVKESKQDESGMPNNRFLAERTGGTYSTLKVQPAELEDSGVYFCASSPIPSLSHSFQETQYFGPGTRLLVL.

The CDR3 spells CASSVGQGGEKLFF. In nucleotides, the CDR3 is TGCGCCAGCAGCGTGGGACAGGGTGGTGAAAAACTGTTTTTT. The chain links TRBV5-1 to TRBJ1-4, with TRBD1 matching 9 bases. CDR3 length: 14 amino acids. V lost 4 bases and J lost 7; bases outside the gene matches: 5. The germline CDR1 and CDR2 sequences are SGHRS and YFSETQ.